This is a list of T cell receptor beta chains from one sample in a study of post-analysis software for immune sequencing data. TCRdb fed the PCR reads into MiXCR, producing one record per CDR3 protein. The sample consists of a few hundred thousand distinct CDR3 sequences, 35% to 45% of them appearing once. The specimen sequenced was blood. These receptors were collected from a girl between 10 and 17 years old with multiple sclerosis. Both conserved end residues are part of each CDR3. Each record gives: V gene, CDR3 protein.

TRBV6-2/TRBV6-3	CASSYSSHYSNQPQHF
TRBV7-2	CASSLGGVYHTPRNEQFF
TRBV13	CASSAGYGGPDTQYF
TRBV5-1	CASSWPGGNAEAFF
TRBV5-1	CASSLVGGRETQYF
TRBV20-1	CSARSPLSSYNEQYF
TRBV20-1	CSARRTSGVGDTQYF
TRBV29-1	CSVEEGPGTEAFF
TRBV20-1	CSARGLRGSRDGYTF
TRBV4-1	CASSQADRGRGYTF
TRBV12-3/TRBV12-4	CASTAEPGLETQYF
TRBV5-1	CASSRQGANTEAFF
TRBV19	CASTPFGQETQYF
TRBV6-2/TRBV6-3	CASSYPSDGVGYGYTF
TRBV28	CASSLGVTPHGYTF
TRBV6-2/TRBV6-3	CASRGGSKNEQFF
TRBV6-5	CASTEGGRSNYGYTF
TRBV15	CATSRDGVGQPQHF
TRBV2	CASGTGGTDTQYF
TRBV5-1	CASSSAPTASNYGHTF
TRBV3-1	CASSRRDYGTETQYF
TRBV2	CASKVGLAGAPGNEQFF
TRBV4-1	CASSQVKSSPLHF
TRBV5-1	CASSFSANYGYTF
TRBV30	CAWSVTGSYEQYF
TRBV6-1	CASSDDGQGAIDTQYF
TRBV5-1	CASSLMAGVEQFF
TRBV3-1	CASSQVSGSEAFF
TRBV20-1	CSAPRPDTQYF
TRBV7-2	CASSREGRGLAKNIQYF
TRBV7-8	CASRLGVGTEAFF
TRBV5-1	CASSLAWDTQYF
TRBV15	CATSRDFSFSQYEQYF
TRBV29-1	CSVVLPSGSSYEQYF
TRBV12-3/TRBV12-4	CASSRSGTEDGYTF
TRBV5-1	CASSLAPRTTDTQYF